This T cell receptor (beta chain) was obtained from a study of blood T cells in healthy people across ages. This clonotype was recorded a few times. Its antigen is not identified. For the second PCR, which ran for 7 to 11 cycles, a sample-barcoded 5' primer and a J-beta primer mix were used. Carrying 12 random nucleotides, a template-switch adaptor labeled each individual cDNA molecule. TCRdb called the 5' RACE reads again in MiXCR, with one record for every CDR3 protein. The sample contains hundreds of thousands of distinct CDR3 sequences, under 70% of which appear only once. CDR3 length: 15 residues. V lost 3 bases, J lost 4 bases, and 6 bases stayed unmatched. Study conclusions and caveats: Long-lived donors carried more naive CD4+ cells and greater diversity than aged donors.

This rearrangement joins TRBV12-3 or TRBV12-4 to TRBJ2-7, with 10 bases that match TRBD1. Sequencing input: blood. The sequence came from a man aged 60 to 69 in good health. DNA for the CDR3: TGTGCCAGCAGTTTGGAGACAGGGGGCAGGTACGAGCAGTACTTC. Residues: CASSLETGGRYEQYF.